This TCR beta chain was observed in a study of blood T cell repertoires in COVID-19. Study-wide context: COVID-19 samples from acute and convalescent phases originated in the United States, Italy and Spain. PBMCs, B-cell-depleted T cells, or T cells were the source of the cDNA or gDNA that made up the material.

In the original processing: Counts of nucleated cells, estimated from reference gene primer amplification, were obtained. Produced via immunoSEQ multiplex PCR; TCRdb's table is partial and in-frame only. V, J and clone size are those of that table, while D and trimming were read from the DNA. The repertoire has about 170,000 clones, about 88% of them found once; the top ten carry over 7%. In germline, CDR1 is MNHEY, CDR2 SVGAGI. Trimming took 9 bases from V and 1 from J, leaving 13 bases between them. The CDR3 has 14 amino acids. The clonotype comes from a woman older than 75 in a cohort sampled during active or convalescent COVID-19. The J gene is TRBJ1-5, the V gene TRBV6-5; D possibly corresponds to TRBD1 (6 bases). Input material: peripheral blood. The CDR3, as DNA: TGTGCCAGTACAGGGAAAGTAAGCAATCAGCCCCAGCATTTT. Translation gives CASTGKVSNQPQHF.